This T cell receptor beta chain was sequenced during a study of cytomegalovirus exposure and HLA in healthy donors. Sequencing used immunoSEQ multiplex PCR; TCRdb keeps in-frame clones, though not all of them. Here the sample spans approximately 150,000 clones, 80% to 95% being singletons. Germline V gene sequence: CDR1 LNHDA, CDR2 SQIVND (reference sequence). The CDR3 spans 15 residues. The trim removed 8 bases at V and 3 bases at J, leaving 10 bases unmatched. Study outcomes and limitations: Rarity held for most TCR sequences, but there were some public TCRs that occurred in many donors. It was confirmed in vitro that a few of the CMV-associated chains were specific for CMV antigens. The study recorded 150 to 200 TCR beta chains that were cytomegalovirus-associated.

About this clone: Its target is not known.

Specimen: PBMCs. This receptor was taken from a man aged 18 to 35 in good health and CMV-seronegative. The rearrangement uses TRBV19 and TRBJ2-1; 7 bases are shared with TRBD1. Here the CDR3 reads CASGVTGLNYNEQFF. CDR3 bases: TGTGCCAGTGGGGTGACAGGGCTGAACTACAATGAGCAGTTCTTC.